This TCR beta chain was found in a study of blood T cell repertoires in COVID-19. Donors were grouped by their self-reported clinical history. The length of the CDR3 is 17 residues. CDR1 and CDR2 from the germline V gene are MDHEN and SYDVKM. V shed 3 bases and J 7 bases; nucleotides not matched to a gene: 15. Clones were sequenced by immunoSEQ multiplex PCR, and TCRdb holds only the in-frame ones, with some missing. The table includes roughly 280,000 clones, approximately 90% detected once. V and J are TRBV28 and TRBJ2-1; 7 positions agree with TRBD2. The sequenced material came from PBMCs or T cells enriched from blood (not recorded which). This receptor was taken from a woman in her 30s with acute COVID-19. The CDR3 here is CASSLGSGEYLRNEQFF. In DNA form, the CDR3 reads TGTGCCAGCAGTTTGGGAAGCGGGGAGTACTTACGGAATGAGCAGTTCTTC.